The source of this TCR beta chain is a study of blood T cells in healthy people across ages (dated by TCRdb to between 2014 and 2017). Regarding the study in general: In model experiments, template switching captured roughly one uniquely barcoded TCR beta cDNA molecule for every two T cells. To track age-related changes in TCR beta repertoire diversity, the study relied on deep sequencing normalized with unique cDNA molecular identifiers. The donors were divided into four age groups: young (average 16 years), middle-aged (over 35), aged (about 60) and long-lived (82). To avoid experimental bias, donors of different ages were distributed randomly across sequencing lanes. The study analyzed two additional independent replicas of 1 million unique cDNA reads from the same blood draw for two donors, one aged 18 to 30 and one aged 80 or older. General study outcomes and caveats: As age increased, observed TCR beta diversity per million T cells dropped in a roughly linear way, and a significant reduction was already evident by age about 40. Since profiling was done on bulk unsorted PBMCs, naive and antigen-experienced compartments could not be conclusively compared. Estimates of total diversity based on one million sequenced T cells were considered lower bounds and underestimates. Donor CMV infection status was unknown, potentially confounding age-related changes in expanded clonotypes. The long-lived group showed more naive CD4+ T cells, fewer expanded clones and increased TCR diversity than the aged group, suggesting age selection. A strong correlation was found between observed TCR beta diversity and the percentage of naive T cells measured by flow cytometry.

Library construction relied on 5' RACE. For sequencing, an Illumina HiSeq 2500 was employed. A second 7 to 11 cycle PCR used a sample-barcoded 5' primer and a J-beta primer mix. A unique molecular identifier was introduced onto each TCR beta cDNA molecule by a template-switch 5' adaptor carrying 12 random nucleotides. Each sample yielded at least 2.5 million CDR3-containing paired-end reads. First-strand cDNA synthesis was performed from all RNA using the Mint cDNA synthesis kit, with priming by a TRBC-specific oligonucleotide. Following uracil-DNA glycosylase treatment, all cDNA underwent a first 18-cycle PCR with the universal primers M1SS and BC2_uni_R. The original pipeline was this. For normalization, 1 million high-quality reads, each with a distinct molecular identifier, were randomly selected from each sample. Reads with shared molecular identifiers were discarded instead of being binned into consensus sequences. CDR3 identification, clonotype clustering and error correction used MiTCR with a Q25 quality threshold and the strictest error-elimination algorithm. A nonparametric unseen species model with Euler transformation was used to estimate a lower bound on total TCR beta diversity. In TCRdb, the public reads were trimmed at Q25 with fastp and aligned with MiXCR, with productive beta chains retained. Rows with a matching CDR3 protein are joined into one entry that keeps the most common DNA and genes. TCRdb assigned the V and J calls; the authors' analysis was not used. The sample table shows over a million distinct CDR3 sequences, and less than 45% are seen once. Around 4% of the sample goes to the ten largest clones.

The donors were around 39 Caucasian individuals from Russia, aged roughly 6 to 100 years, who were systemically healthy. Each donor gave approximately 9.3 milliliters of peripheral blood, collected into EDTA-treated Vacutainer tubes. Ficoll-Paque density-gradient centrifugation was used to isolate PBMCs, with at least 6.5 million per sample. Trizol reagent was used to extract total RNA from PBMCs, with at least 5.5 micrograms per sample. The percentages of naive CD45RAhigh/CD27high T cells were determined by flow cytometry on a PBMC aliquot from every donor. This clonotype has a handful of counts. What this receptor recognizes is not known. Base qualities are not provided; no much larger clone lies one nucleotide away. What was sequenced was blood. This sequence originates from a woman between 18 and 29 years old in good health.

At the DNA level, the sequence is TGTGCCAGCAGTTACTCGCCAGGACATTATGGCTACACCTTC. Translation gives CASSYSPGHYGYTF. The chain is assembled from TRBV6-5 and TRBJ1-2, and perhaps TRBD1 as D gene, on 5 matching bases. The CDR3, cysteine through phenylalanine, is 14 amino acids long. CDR3 DNA is the only sequence kept; it has 42 bases, read in frame from the first base. The V and J ends are trimmed by 0 bases and 5 bases, leaving 10 bases between them. Per the germline V gene, MNHEY is the CDR1 and SVGAGI is the CDR2.